The rows below give T cell receptor beta chains drawn from one sample of a study of B cell selection in AIRE deficiency. The table came from immunoSEQ multiplex PCR; TCRdb's copy has only in-frame clones and leaves some out. The sample consists of 15,000 or so clones, about 92% of them appearing once. Sample: Tregs sorted from PBMCs. The receptors originated from a human donor with AIRE deficiency. Each CDR3 is given with its conserved first and last residue. D genes are given only for firm matches. Rows may omit the clone size; those that give it use once, few, many or a size class.

J	D	V	size	CDR3	DNA
TRBJ1-1	.	TRBV5-1	few	CASSVDTEAFF	TGCGCCAGCAGCGTGGACACTGAAGCTTTCTTT
TRBJ1-2	.	TRBV30	.	CAWSGSRGANYGYTF	TGTGCCTGGAGTGGGTCCAGGGGAGCTAACTATGGCTACACCTTC
TRBJ1-1	.	TRBV19	.	CASSILGGTTEAFF	TGTGCCAGTAGTATATTAGGAGGGACCACTGAAGCTTTCTTT
TRBJ2-6	.	TRBV21-1	.	CASSKDISGANVLTF	TGTGCCAGCAGCAAAGACATCTCTGGGGCCAACGTCCTGACTTTC
TRBJ2-1	.	TRBV25-1	.	CASSDWHGVSSYNEQFF	TGTGCCAGCAGTGACTGGCACGGTGTTAGCTCCTACAATGAGCAGTTCTTC
TRBJ1-1	.	TRBV5-1	.	CASSLAWGSTEAFF	TGCGCCAGCAGCTTGGCGTGGGGGTCCACTGAAGCTTTCTTT
TRBJ1-1	.	TRBV10-3	.	CAIRKRDTMNTEAFF	TGTGCCATCAGGAAGCGGGACACTATGAACACTGAAGCTTTCTTT
TRBJ2-7	.	TRBV6-6	once	CASTIGGPYEQYF	TGTGCCAGCACCATCGGGGGGCCCTACGAGCAGTACTTC
TRBJ1-1	.	TRBV29-1	.	CSVDSPRQQFVRAFF	TGCAGCGTTGACTCTCCGCGACAGCAATTCGTTCGAGCTTTCTTT
TRBJ2-7	TRBD2	TRBV6-6	once	CASSLLAGRTYEQYF	TGTGCCAGCAGTTTACTAGCGGGGAGGACCTACGAGCAGTACTTC
TRBJ2-7	.	TRBV18	.	CASSPNGRDYEQYF	TGTGCCAGCTCACCAAACGGGCGGGACTACGAGCAGTACTTC
TRBJ1-3	.	TRBV5-1	.	CASSLDMSSGNTIYF	TGCGCCAGCAGCCTGGACATGAGCTCTGGAAACACCATATATTTT
TRBJ1-2	.	TRBV19	once	CASSIEGVRGYTF	TGTGCCAGTAGTATAGAAGGGGTGCGTGGCTACACCTTC
TRBJ2-1	TRBD2	TRBV28	.	CASSMIDRALAGGGEQFF	TGTGCCAGCAGTATGATAGACAGAGCCTTAGCGGGAGGTGGTGAGCAGTTCTTC
TRBJ1-1	.	TRBV2	.	CARRRSRSGDTEAFF	TGTGCCAGAAGACGATCCAGGTCAGGGGACACTGAAGCTTTCTTT
TRBJ2-3	TRBD1	TRBV6-1	.	CASSNGGQGLNTQYF	TGTGCCAGCAGCAATGGAGGACAGGGTTTGAATACGCAGTATTTT
TRBJ1-1	TRBD1	TRBV29-1	.	CSGGQGGNTEAFF	TGCAGCGGCGGACAGGGCGGGAACACTGAAGCTTTCTTT
TRBJ2-1	TRBD2	TRBV5-4	.	CASSPGTSGWLGNEQFF	TGTGCCAGCAGCCCGGGGACTAGCGGGTGGTTGGGGAATGAGCAGTTCTTC
TRBJ2-5	TRBD2	TRBV5-1	once	CASSLSGGLQETQYF	TGCGCCAGCAGCTTGTCGGGAGGGCTTCAAGAGACCCAGTACTTC
TRBJ2-3	TRBD2	TRBV4-1	few	CASSQTGTSGSTDTQYF	TGCGCCAGCAGCCAAACGGGGACTAGCGGAAGCACAGATACGCAGTATTTT
TRBJ2-7	.	TRBV10-3	.	CAISAGRGYEQYF	TGTGCCATCAGTGCGGGGAGAGGTTACGAGCAGTACTTC
TRBJ2-3	TRBD2	TRBV18	.	CASSLLSGSTDTQYF	TGTGCCAGCTCACTTCTTAGCGGGAGCACAGATACGCAGTATTTT
TRBJ2-5	TRBD2	TRBV5-1	.	CASSLGLAGETQYF	TGCGCCAGCAGCTTGGGACTAGCGGGAGAGACCCAGTACTTC
TRBJ2-2	.	TRBV9	.	CASSVAGSGNTGELFF	TGTGCCAGCAGCGTAGCTGGTAGCGGGAACACCGGGGAGCTGTTTTTT
TRBJ2-2	.	TRBV5-6	.	CASSSYTMNTGELFF	TGTGCCAGCAGCTCCTACACCATGAACACCGGGGAGCTGTTTTTT
TRBJ2-7	.	TRBV4-3	.	CASSQDHQGIPSYEQYF	TGCGCCAGCAGCCAAGATCACCAGGGTATTCCCTCCTACGAGCAGTACTTC
TRBJ2-7	TRBD1	TRBV18	.	CASSLRDRGYEQYF	TGTGCCAGCTCACTCCGGGACAGGGGCTACGAGCAGTACTTC
TRBJ1-3	.	TRBV28	.	CASSLFGRTAGNTIYF	TGTGCCAGCAGTTTATTTGGCAGGACGGCAGGAAACACCATATATTTT
TRBJ1-3	.	TRBV28	.	CASSSPRAYSGNTIYF	TGTGCCAGCAGTTCCCCGCGGGCATACTCTGGAAACACCATATATTTT
TRBJ2-7	.	TRBV5-5	.	CASSLVAGLLGEQYF	TGTGCCAGCAGCTTGGTGGCGGGCCTTCTGGGGGAGCAGTACTTC
TRBJ1-4	.	TRBV7-3	.	CASSLILRRREKLFF	TGTGCCAGCAGCTTAATTCTGCGCCGCCGGGAAAAACTGTTTTTT
TRBJ1-6	TRBD1	TRBV27	.	CASSLGQPNSPLHF	TGTGCCAGCAGTCTGGGACAGCCTAATTCACCCCTCCACTTT
TRBJ2-3	TRBD1	TRBV6-5	once	CASSRQGFPTDTQYF	TGTGCCAGCAGCAGACAGGGATTTCCTACAGATACGCAGTATTTT
TRBJ2-3	.	TRBV6-1	.	CASAGDGTDTQYF	TGTGCCAGTGCAGGGGACGGCACAGATACGCAGTATTTT
TRBJ1-3	.	TRBV25-1	once	CASSDRRGNTIYF	TGTGCCAGCAGTGATCGCAGGGGAAACACCATATATTTT
TRBJ1-2	TRBD1	TRBV5-5	.	CASSLAPGGSYGYTF	TGTGCCAGCAGCTTGGCCCCAGGGGGAAGCTATGGCTACACCTTC
TRBJ2-3	.	TRBV2	.	CASSGDREGADTQYF	TGTGCCAGCAGCGGAGACAGGGAGGGGGCAGATACGCAGTATTTT
TRBJ2-7	.	TRBV6-6	.	CASSYNLRVRAYEQYF	TGTGCCAGCAGTTACAACCTCAGGGTAAGGGCCTACGAGCAGTACTTC
TRBJ2-7	.	TRBV18	.	CASSPRPGSSYEQYF	TGTGCCAGCTCCCCCAGGCCAGGGAGCTCCTACGAGCAGTACTTC
TRBJ2-3	TRBD2	TRBV19	.	CASSMGLAGVGADTQYF	TGTGCCAGTAGTATGGGACTAGCGGGAGTGGGAGCAGATACGCAGTATTTT
TRBJ2-7	.	TRBV4-1	.	CASSVEVPWTYEQYF	TGCGCCAGCAGCGTAGAGGTACCTTGGACCTACGAGCAGTACTTC
TRBJ1-4	TRBD1	TRBV28	.	CASSSTGLNEKLFF	TGTGCCAGCAGTTCGACAGGGCTCAACGAAAAACTGTTTTTT
TRBJ2-1	TRBD2	TRBV7-9	.	CASSRGLAGVDSYYEQFF	TGTGCCAGCAGCCGTGGACTAGCGGGAGTAGACAGTTACTATGAGCAGTTCTTC
TRBJ2-7	.	TRBV10-3	.	CAISESALRAYEQYF	TGTGCCATCAGTGAGTCGGCCCTTAGGGCCTACGAGCAGTACTTC
TRBJ1-4	.	TRBV5-1	.	CASKLWTVDEKLFF	TGCGCCAGCAAACTATGGACGGTGGACGAAAAACTGTTTTTT
TRBJ2-7	.	TRBV11-2	.	CASSPRILSYEQYF	TGTGCCAGCAGCCCTCGAATACTCTCCTACGAGCAGTACTTC
TRBJ1-5	.	TRBV28	.	CASTKHGVNQPQHF	TGTGCCAGCACCAAACACGGGGTCAATCAGCCCCAGCATTTT
TRBJ2-7	.	TRBV5-4	.	CASSLGGLSGSYEQYF	TGTGCCAGCAGCTTGGGGGGGCTTAGCGGATCCTACGAGCAGTACTTC
TRBJ2-3	TRBD2	TRBV7-2	.	CASSLVRAGGDTQYF	TGTGCCAGCAGCTTAGTAAGAGCGGGGGGAGATACGCAGTATTTT